This is a list of T cell receptor beta chains from one sample in a study of chemoradiotherapy in HPV16-positive cancers. TCRdb's copy holds only in-frame clones and misses some; the assay was immunoSEQ multiplex PCR. Of roughly 400 clones listed, approximately 80% are singletons. Here the sequenced sample was tumor tissue, taken from a patient who underwent chemoradiotherapy. The receptors here all came from a human donor with HPV-associated anogenital cancer. Both conserved end residues are part of each CDR3. Fields, in order: V gene, clone size, J gene, D gene, CDR3 protein, CDR3 DNA. A D gene is named only where the DNA matches it firmly. Rows may omit the clone size; those that give it use once, few, many or a size class.

>TRBV2|-|TRBJ2-7|-
CASSPGRGGRGRYEQYF
TGTGCCAGCAGCCCAGGTAGGGGGGGCCGGGGCCGCTACGAGCAGTACTTC
>TRBV4-3|-|TRBJ2-1|TRBD2
CASSQEAGGSYNEQFF
TGCGCCAGCAGCCAAGAAGCGGGGGGCTCCTACAATGAGCAGTTCTTC
>TRBV5-4|-|TRBJ1-1|-
CASSLDGTNTEAFF
TGTGCCAGCAGCTTGGACGGGACCAACACTGAAGCTTTCTTT
>TRBV11-1|-|TRBJ2-7|-
CASSPPVVYEQYF
TGTGCCAGCAGCCCCCCGGTGGTCTACGAGCAGTACTTC
>TRBV5-1|-|TRBJ2-3|-
CASSLGGVADTQYF
TGCGCCAGCAGCTTGGGTGGCGTCGCAGATACGCAGTATTTT
>TRBV19|once|TRBJ1-2|-
CASNKGVRSYGYTF
TGTGCTTCAAACAAGGGGGTTAGGAGCTATGGCTACACCTTC
>TRBV4-2|-|TRBJ2-5|-
CASSQGSEQETQYF
TGTGCCAGCAGCCAAGGTTCAGAACAAGAGACCCAGTACTTC
>TRBV7-2|-|TRBJ2-1|-
CASSADPSGTEQFF
TGTGCCAGCAGCGCGGACCCCTCTGGGACGGAGCAGTTCTTC
>TRBV29-1|-|TRBJ2-2|TRBD1
CSVLDRGKAGELFF
TGCAGCGTGCTGGACAGGGGTAAAGCCGGGGAGCTGTTTTTT
>TRBV4-3|-|TRBJ2-7|-
CASSPSRTSYEQYF
TGCGCCAGCAGCCCTTCTCGGACCTCCTACGAGCAGTACTTC
>TRBV14|once|TRBJ2-3|-
CASSQGGAGVGTQYF
TGTGCCAGCAGCCAAGGGGGGGCGGGCGTCGGGACGCAGTATTTT
>TRBV7-7|-|TRBJ2-2|-
CASSLQSIRGITEVTGELFF
TGTGCTAGCAGCTTACAGAGCATTAGGGGCATAACGGAGGTCACCGGGGAGCTGTTTTTT
>TRBV7-8|-|TRBJ1-4|-
CASSRGKPNEKLFF
TGTGCCAGCAGCAGGGGGAAACCTAATGAAAAACTGTTTTTT
>TRBV19|-|TRBJ2-3|TRBD1
CASSTDRGTDTQYF
TGTGCCAGTAGTACGGACAGGGGGACAGATACGCAGTATTTT
>TRBV5-1|-|TRBJ1-1|-
CASSLLAGPSTEAFF
TGCGCCAGCAGCTTGTTGGCAGGGCCGAGCACTGAAGCTTTCTTT
>TRBV5-4|-|TRBJ2-3|-
CASSLWRGGLTDTQYF
TGTGCCAGCAGCTTGTGGCGGGGCGGTTTGACAGATACGCAGTATTTT
>TRBV28|-|TRBJ1-3|TRBD1
CASSPSGGRGGNTIYF
TGTGCCAGCAGTCCATCAGGGGGTCGAGGGGGAAACACCATATATTTT
>TRBV21-1|-|TRBJ2-7|-
CASSKTRLAAPLSYEQYF
TGTGCCAGCAGCAAGACGCGACTAGCGGCCCCGCTCTCCTACGAGCAGTACTTC
>TRBV5-5|-|TRBJ1-5|-
CASSWSLSNQPQHF
TGTGCCAGCAGCTGGAGTCTTAGCAATCAGCCCCAGCATTTT
>TRBV6-1|few|TRBJ2-1|TRBD1
CASSVPGGLYEQFF
TGTGCCAGCAGTGTCCCAGGGGGCTTGTATGAGCAGTTCTTC
>TRBV27|-|TRBJ2-1|TRBD2
CASSSRTSGSYNEQFF
TGTGCCAGCAGTTCCCGGACTAGCGGGTCCTACAATGAGCAGTTCTTC
>TRBV9|-|TRBJ2-7|-
CASSATGYEQYF
TGTGCCAGCAGCGCAACAGGTTACGAGCAGTACTTC
>TRBV5-6|-|TRBJ2-7|TRBD1
CASSDRDRGLYEQYF
TGTGCCAGCAGCGACCGGGACAGGGGGCTCTACGAGCAGTACTTC
>TRBV5-4|-|TRBJ2-1|TRBD2
CASSLFAGGKYNEQFF
TGTGCCAGCAGCTTATTCGCGGGGGGCAAATACAATGAGCAGTTCTTC
>TRBV10-3|-|TRBJ2-2|TRBD1
CAISMTGTGGTGELFF
TGTGCCATCAGCATGACCGGGACAGGGGGGACCGGGGAGCTGTTTTTT
>TRBV7-2|-|TRBJ2-5|TRBD2
CASSLASGGGGAGETQYF
TGTGCCAGCAGCTTAGCCTCCGGTGGCGGGGGGGCCGGTGAGACCCAGTACTTC
>TRBV28|-|TRBJ2-2|TRBD2
CASIPPSGRVTGELFF
TGTGCCAGCATCCCCCCTAGCGGGAGGGTCACCGGGGAGCTGTTTTTT
>TRBV4-3|-|TRBJ2-7|-
CASSQEDISAYEQYF
TGCGCCAGCAGCCAAGAAGACATCTCCGCCTACGAGCAGTACTTC
>TRBV11-2|few|TRBJ2-1|-
CASSPTPPYEQFF
TGTGCCAGCAGCCCGACCCCGCCGTATGAGCAGTTCTTC
>TRBV6-5|-|TRBJ1-2|-
CASSYQGGFDGYTF
TGTGCCAGCAGTTACCAGGGAGGGTTTGATGGCTACACCTTC
>TRBV30|-|TRBJ2-1|-
CAWRAGGGNEQFF
TGTGCCTGGAGAGCTGGGGGAGGCAATGAGCAGTTCTTC
>TRBV4-3|-|TRBJ1-1|-
CASSLTGNTEAFF
TGCGCCAGCAGCCTGACAGGGAACACTGAAGCTTTCTTT
>TRBV5-4|-|TRBJ1-1|-
CASSLGTRNTEAFF
TGTGCCAGCAGCTTGGGAACAAGGAACACTGAAGCTTTCTTT
>TRBV9|-|TRBJ2-7|-
CASSVGTGPYEQYF
TGTGCCAGCAGCGTAGGAACAGGGCCATACGAGCAGTACTTC
>TRBV5-1|-|TRBJ2-3|TRBD2
CASSLWGTASGDTQYF
TGCGCCAGCAGCTTGTGGGGGACGGCTAGCGGAGATACGCAGTATTTT
>TRBV27|-|TRBJ1-6|TRBD1
CASSPSPLTGNSPLHF
TGTGCCAGCAGCCCCTCCCCCTTGACAGGGAATTCACCCCTCCACTTT
>TRBV7-2|-|TRBJ2-3|-
CASSKDYLSTDTQYF
TGTGCCAGCAGCAAGGACTACCTTAGCACAGATACGCAGTATTTT
>TRBV7-6|once|TRBJ2-2|TRBD1
CASSTTPPDRVTNTGELFF
TGTGCCAGCAGCACAACTCCCCCCGACAGGGTGACGAACACCGGGGAGCTGTTTTTT
>TRBV7-2|-|TRBJ2-1|-
CASSLNSLGNEQFF
TGTGCCAGCAGCTTGAACTCCTTGGGGAATGAGCAGTTCTTC